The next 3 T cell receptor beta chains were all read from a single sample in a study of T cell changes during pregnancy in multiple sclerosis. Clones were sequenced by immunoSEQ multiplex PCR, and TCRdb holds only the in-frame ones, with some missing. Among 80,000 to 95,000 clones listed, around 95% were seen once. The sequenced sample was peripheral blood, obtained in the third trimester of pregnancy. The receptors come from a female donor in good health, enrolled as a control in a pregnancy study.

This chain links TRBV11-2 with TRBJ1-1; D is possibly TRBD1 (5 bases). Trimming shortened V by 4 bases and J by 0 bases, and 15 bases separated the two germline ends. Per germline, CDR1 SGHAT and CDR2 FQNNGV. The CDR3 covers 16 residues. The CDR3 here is CASSSLPGRVNTEAFF. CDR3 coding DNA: TGTGCCAGCAGCTCGTTGCCGGGCAGGGTGAACACTGAAGCTTTCTTT.

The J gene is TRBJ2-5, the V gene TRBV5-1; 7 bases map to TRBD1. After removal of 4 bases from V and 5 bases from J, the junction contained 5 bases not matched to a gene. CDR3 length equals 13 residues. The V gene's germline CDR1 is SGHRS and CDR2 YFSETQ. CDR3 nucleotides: TGCGCCAGCAGCCTGACAGGGACGGAGACCCAGTACTTC. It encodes CASSLTGTETQYF.

The CDR3 spells CASSAAGTSGWYEQYF. CDR3 coding DNA: TGTGCCAGCAGCGCGGCGGGGACTAGCGGGTGGTACGAGCAGTACTTC. The chain recombines TRBV9 with TRBJ2-7; TRBD2 aligns across 12 bases. The CDR3 length is 16 residues. Germline CDR1 and CDR2: SGDLS and YYNGEE. Trimming removed 3 bases from V and 4 bases from J; junction bases left unmatched: 8.